This T cell receptor (beta chain) was profiled in a study of TIL therapy for anti-PD-1-resistant metastatic lung cancer. Across the whole study: Most patients had lung adenocarcinoma.

The immunoSEQ assay was v3. Sequencing was performed with immunoSEQ multiplex PCR; in TCRdb, only in-frame clones are kept and a portion is missing. The table lists about 10,000 clones, 50% to 65% of them singletons. The time point is: pre-treatment sample, taken before nivolumab and TIL therapy. Pleural nodules or supraclavicular lymph nodes made up most of the excised metastases sampled. Germline V gives CDR1 SQVTM, CDR2 ANQGSEA. V gave up 8 bases and J gave up 5 bases; unmatched junction bases: 8. This CDR3 has 13 residues. Sequencing used tumor tissue, obtained at baseline. The chain recombines TRBV29-1 with TRBJ2-5; 10 positions match TRBD1. The sequence derives from a person aged 30 to 80 with non-small cell lung cancer. Here the CDR3 DNA reads TGCAGCCTCCGACAGGGGGCTGGGGAGACCCAGTACTTC. The encoded protein is CSLRQGAGETQYF.